This T cell receptor (beta chain) was found in a study of cytomegalovirus exposure and HLA in healthy donors. About the study: Among around 400 genotyped donors, about 85% fell in the Caucasian-associated ancestry cluster.

In the PCR, 60 Vbeta and 13 Jbeta primers were used. Generated by immunoSEQ multiplex PCR, the TCRdb table keeps only in-frame clones and is missing some. The sample records more than 150,000 clones, about three quarters being singletons. In germline, CDR1 is SNHLY, CDR2 FYNNEI. The V and J ends lost 1 base and 4 bases respectively, with 16 bases between them. The CDR3 is 16 amino acids. On this clone: As yet, its antigen is unknown.

Whole-study findings and limits: For most TCR beta V segments, an earlier analysis put the productive rate at about 87% or about 30% of the time. Later genetic work tied a missense DCLRE1C variant to beta-chain V and J trimming. Per a later analysis, HLA-associated TCR beta chains showed more clonal expansion than other, equally common TCR beta chains.

Input material: PBMCs. The chain combines TRBV2 with TRBJ1-1; possibly TRBD1 for D (5 bases). The TCR sequence derives from a woman in her 40s in good health and CMV-seropositive. CDR3 loop: CASSEGSGALGTEAFF. In DNA, the CDR3 is TGTGCCAGCAGTGAAGGAAGCGGGGCACTGGGCACTGAAGCTTTCTTT.